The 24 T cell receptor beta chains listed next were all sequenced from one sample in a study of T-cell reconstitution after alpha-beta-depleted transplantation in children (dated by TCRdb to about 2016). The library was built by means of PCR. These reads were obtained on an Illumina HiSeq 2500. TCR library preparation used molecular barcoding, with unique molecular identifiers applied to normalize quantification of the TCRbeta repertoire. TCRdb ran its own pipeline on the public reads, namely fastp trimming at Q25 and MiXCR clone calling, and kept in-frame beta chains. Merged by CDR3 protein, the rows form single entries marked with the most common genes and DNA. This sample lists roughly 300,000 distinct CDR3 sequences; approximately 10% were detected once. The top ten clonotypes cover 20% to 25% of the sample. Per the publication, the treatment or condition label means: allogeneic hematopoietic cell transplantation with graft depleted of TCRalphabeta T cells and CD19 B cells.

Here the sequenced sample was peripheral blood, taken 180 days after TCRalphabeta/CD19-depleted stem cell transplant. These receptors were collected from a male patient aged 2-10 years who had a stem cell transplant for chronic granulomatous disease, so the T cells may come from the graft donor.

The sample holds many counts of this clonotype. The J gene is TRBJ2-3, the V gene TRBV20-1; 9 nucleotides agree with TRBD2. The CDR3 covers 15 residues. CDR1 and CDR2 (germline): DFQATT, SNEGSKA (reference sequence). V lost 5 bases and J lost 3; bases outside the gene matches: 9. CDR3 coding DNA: TGCAGTGCTGACGATACTAGCGGGCCAACAGATACGCAGTATTTT. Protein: CSADDTSGPTDTQYF.

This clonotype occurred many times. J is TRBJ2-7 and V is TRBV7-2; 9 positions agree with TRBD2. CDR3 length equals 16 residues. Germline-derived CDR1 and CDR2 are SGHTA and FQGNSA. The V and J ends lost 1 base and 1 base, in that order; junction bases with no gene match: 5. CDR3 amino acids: CASSLGTSVKSYEQYF. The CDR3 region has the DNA TGTGCCAGCAGCTTAGGGACTAGCGTAAAATCCTACGAGCAGTACTTC.

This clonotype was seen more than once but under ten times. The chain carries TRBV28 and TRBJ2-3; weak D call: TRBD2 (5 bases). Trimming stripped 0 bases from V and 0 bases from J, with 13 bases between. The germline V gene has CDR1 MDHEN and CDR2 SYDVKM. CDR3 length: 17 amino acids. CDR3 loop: CASSLWGTSASTDTQYF. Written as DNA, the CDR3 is TGTGCCAGCAGTTTATGGGGAACTAGTGCTAGCACAGATACGCAGTATTTT.

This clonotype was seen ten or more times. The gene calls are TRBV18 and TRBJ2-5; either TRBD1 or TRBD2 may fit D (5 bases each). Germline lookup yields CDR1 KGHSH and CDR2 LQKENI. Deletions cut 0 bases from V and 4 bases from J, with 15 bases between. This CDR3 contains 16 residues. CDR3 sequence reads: CASSPPNGGGRETQYF. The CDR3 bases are TGTGCCAGCTCACCACCGAATGGGGGTGGAAGAGAGACCCAGTACTTC. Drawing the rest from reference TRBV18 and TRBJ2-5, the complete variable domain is NAGVMQNPRHLVRRRGQEARLRCSPMKGHSHVYWYRQLPEEGLKFMVYLQKENIIDESGMPKERFSAEFPKEGPSILRIQQVVRGDSAAYFCASSPPNGGGRETQYFGPGTRLLVL.

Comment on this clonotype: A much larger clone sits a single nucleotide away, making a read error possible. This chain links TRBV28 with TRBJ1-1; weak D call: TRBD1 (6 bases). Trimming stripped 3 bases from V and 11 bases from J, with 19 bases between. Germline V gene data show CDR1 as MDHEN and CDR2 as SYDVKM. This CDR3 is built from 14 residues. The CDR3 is CASSFGGTWARAFF. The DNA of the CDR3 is TGTGCCAGCAGTTTCGGCGGGACATGGGCCAGGGCTTTCTTT.

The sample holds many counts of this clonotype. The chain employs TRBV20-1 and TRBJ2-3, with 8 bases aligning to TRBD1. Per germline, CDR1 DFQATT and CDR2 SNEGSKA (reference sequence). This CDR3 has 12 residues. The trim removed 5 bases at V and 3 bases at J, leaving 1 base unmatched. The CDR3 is CSAQGATDTQYF. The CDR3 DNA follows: TGCAGTGCTCAGGGGGCTACAGATACGCAGTATTTT.

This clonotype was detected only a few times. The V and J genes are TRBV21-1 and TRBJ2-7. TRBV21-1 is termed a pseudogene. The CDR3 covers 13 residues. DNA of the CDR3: TGTGCCAGCAGCAAACGAGAGACATACGAGCAGTACTTC. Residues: CASSKRETYEQYF.

This CDR3 reads CASSRRGETQYF. CDR3 DNA: TGTGCCAGCAGCCGCCGGGGAGAGACCCAGTACTTC. This chain connects TRBV7-2 to TRBJ2-5; possible D gene TRBD2, 5 bases. Between the trimmed V and J ends, which lost 5 bases and 4 bases, there was a span of 8 bases. This CDR3 contains 12 residues. In germline, CDR1 is SGHTA, CDR2 FQGNSA.

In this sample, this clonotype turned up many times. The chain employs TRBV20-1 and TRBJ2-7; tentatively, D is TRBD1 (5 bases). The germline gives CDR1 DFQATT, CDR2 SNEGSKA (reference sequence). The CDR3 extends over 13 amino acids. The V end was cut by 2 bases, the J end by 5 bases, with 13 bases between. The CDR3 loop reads CSARMGRVNEQYF. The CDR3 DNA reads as TGCAGTGCTAGAATGGGGCGCGTAAACGAGCAGTACTTC.

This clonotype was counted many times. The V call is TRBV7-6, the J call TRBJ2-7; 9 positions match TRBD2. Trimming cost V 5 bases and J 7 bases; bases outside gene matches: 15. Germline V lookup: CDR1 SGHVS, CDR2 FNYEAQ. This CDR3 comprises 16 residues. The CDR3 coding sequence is TGTGCCAGCAGCATAATGGGTGGCGGGAGGGCCTGGGAGCAGTACTTC. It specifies CASSIMGGGRAWEQYF.

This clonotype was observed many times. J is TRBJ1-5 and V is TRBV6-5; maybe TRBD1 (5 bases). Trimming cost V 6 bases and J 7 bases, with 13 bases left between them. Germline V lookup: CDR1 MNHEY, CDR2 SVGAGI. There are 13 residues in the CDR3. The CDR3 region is CASSLGEGQPQHF. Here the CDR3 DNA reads TGTGCCAGCAGCCTAGGGGAAGGGCAGCCCCAGCATTTT.

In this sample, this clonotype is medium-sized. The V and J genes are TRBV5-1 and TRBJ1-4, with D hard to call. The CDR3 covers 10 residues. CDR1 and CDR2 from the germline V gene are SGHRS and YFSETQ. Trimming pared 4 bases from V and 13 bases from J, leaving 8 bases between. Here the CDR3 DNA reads TGCGCCAGCAGCCCCGGAAGACTGTTTTTT. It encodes CASSPGRLFF. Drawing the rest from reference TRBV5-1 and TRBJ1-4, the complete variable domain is KAGVTQTPRYLIKTRGQQVTLSCSPISGHRSVSWYQQTPGQGLQFLFEYFSETQRNKGNFPGRFSGRQFSNSRSEMNVSTLELGDSALYLCASSPGRLFFGSGTQLSVL.

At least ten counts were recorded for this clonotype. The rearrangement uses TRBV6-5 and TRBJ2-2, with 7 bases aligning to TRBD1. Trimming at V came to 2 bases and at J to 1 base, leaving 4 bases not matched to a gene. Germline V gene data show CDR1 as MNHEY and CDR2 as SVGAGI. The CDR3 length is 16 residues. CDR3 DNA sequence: TGTGCCAGCAGTTACCTAGGGGGCTGGAACACCGGGGAGCTGTTTTTT. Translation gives CASSYLGGWNTGELFF.

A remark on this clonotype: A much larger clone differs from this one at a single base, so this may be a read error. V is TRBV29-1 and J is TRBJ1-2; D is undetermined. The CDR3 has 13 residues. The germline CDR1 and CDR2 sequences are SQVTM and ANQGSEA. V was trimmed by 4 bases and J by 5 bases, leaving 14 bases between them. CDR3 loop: CSVGSGQEYGYTF. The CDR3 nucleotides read TGCAGCGTTGGCAGTGGGCAAGAATATGGCTACACCTTC. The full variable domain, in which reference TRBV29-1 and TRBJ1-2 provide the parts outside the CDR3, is SAVISQKPSRDICQRGTSLTIQCQVDSQVTMMFWYRQQPGQSLTLIATANQGSEATYESGFVIDKFPISRPNLTFSTLTVSNMSPEDSSIYLCSVGSGQEYGYTFGSGTRLTVV.

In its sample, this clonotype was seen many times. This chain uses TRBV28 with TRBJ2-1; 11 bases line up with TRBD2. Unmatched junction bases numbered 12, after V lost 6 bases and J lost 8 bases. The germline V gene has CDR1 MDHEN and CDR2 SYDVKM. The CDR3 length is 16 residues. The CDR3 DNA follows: TGTGCCAGCAGCCGACAGGGGACTAGCGGAACCCATGAGCAGTTCTTC. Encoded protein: CASSRQGTSGTHEQFF.

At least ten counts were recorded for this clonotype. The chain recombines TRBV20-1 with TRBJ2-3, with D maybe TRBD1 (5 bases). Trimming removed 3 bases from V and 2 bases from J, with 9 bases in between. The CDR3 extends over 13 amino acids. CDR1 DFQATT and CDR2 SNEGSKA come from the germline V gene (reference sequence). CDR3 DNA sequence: TGCAGTGCTAGTGTGGGGCCCACAGATACGCAGTATTTT. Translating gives CSASVGPTDTQYF.

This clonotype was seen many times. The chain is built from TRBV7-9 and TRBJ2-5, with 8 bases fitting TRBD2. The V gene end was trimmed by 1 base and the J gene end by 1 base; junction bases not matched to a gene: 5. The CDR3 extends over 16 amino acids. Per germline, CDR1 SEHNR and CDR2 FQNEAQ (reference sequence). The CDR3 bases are TGTGCCAGCAGCTTAGTAGGTCGGGAGGGCCAAGAGACCCAGTACTTC. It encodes CASSLVGREGQETQYF.

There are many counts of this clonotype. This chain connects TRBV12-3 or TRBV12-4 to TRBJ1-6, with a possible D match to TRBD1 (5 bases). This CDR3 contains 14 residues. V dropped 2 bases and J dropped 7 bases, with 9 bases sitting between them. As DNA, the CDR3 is TGTGCCAGCAGTTTACTGGGGCCGAATTCACCCCTCCACTTT. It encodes CASSLLGPNSPLHF.

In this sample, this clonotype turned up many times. The CDR3 loop is CASSLQGTLVSGANVLTF. The CDR3 coding sequence is TGTGCCAGCAGTTTGCAGGGGACATTGGTCTCTGGGGCCAACGTCCTGACTTTC. The V call is TRBV12-3 or TRBV12-4, the J call TRBJ2-6, with D possibly TRBD1 on 6 matching bases. The CDR3 consists of 18 residues. The ends were cut back, 3 bases at V and 0 bases at J, with 15 bases in the middle.

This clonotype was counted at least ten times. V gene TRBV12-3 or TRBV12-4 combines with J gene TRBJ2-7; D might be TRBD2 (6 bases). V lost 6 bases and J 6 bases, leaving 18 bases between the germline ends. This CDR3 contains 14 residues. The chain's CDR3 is CASSSPPRGAEQYF. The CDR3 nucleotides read TGTGCCAGCAGCAGCCCCCCGCGGGGTGCCGAGCAGTACTTC.

CDR3 protein: CASRSGTSDYNEQFF. The DNA of the CDR3 is TGTGCCAGCAGATCCGGGACTTCGGATTACAATGAGCAGTTCTTC. This chain links TRBV6-2 or TRBV6-3 with TRBJ2-1; TRBD2 might be the D (6 bases). Trimming cost V 6 bases and J 4 bases, with 16 bases left between them. CDR3 length: 15 amino acids. CDR1 and CDR2 from the germline V gene are MNHEY and SVGEGT.

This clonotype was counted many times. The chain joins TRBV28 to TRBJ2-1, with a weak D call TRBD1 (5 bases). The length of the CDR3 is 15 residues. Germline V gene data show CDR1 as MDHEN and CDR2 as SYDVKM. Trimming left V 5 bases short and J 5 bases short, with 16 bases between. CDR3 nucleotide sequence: TGTGCCAGCAGTAGTACCCTTCGACAGAACAATGAGCAGTTCTTC. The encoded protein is CASSSTLRQNNEQFF.

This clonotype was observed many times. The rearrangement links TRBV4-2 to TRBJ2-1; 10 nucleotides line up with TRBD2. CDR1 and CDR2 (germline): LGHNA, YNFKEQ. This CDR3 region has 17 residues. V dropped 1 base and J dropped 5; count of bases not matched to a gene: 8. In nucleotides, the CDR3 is TGTGCCAGCAGCCAAGGGGATAGCGGGGGGAATCACAATGAGCAGTTCTTC. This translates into CASSQGDSGGNHNEQFF.

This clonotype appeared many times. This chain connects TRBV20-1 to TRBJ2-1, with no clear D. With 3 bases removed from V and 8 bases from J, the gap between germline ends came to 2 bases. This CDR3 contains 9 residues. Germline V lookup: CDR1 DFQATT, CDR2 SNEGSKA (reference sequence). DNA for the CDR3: TGCAGTGCTAGCTATGAGCAGTTCTTC. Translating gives CSASYEQFF.